This TCR beta chain was identified during a study of blood T cell dynamics during melanoma immunotherapy. Background on the study: Standard first-line treatment here was pembrolizumab or nivolumab plus ipilimumab in metastatic melanoma.

The CDR3 runs 15 residues. Generated by immunoSEQ multiplex PCR, the TCRdb table keeps only in-frame clones and is missing some. In the table there are approximately 15,000 clones, just over 85% of which are singletons. Sample time point: pre-treatment baseline. Patients had no prior systemic cancer treatment, immunosuppressants or other active cancers. Sequenced material: blood, taken from a patient treated with checkpoint blockade. This chain connects TRBV21-1 to TRBJ2-5; the D call TRBD1 from the table was never checked on the DNA. TRBV21-1 is a listed pseudogene. This TCR was recovered from a human donor with melanoma. DNA for the CDR3: TGTGCCAGCAGCCCCCGGGACAGGGGGCTTGAGACCCAGTACTTC. Its protein is CASSPRDRGLETQYF.